The 27 T cell receptor beta chains given below trace back to one sample, sequenced in a study of T cells in Graves' hyperthyroidism and ophthalmopathy. RNA transcripts gave rise to amplified TCR beta CDR3 regions. HTBI primers were employed in a first-round RT-PCR of the TCR CDR3. TCRdb used MiXCR to reprocess the multiplex PCR reads, holding one entry per CDR3 protein. This table holds 400,000 to 600,000 distinct CDR3 sequences, about 16% found once. The sequencing input was blood. The receptors shown here come from a woman aged 25 to 39 with Graves' ophthalmopathy.

This clonotype was counted only a few times. The V call is TRBV14, the J call TRBJ2-7, with 14 positions matching TRBD2. Trimming cost V 4 bases and J 7 bases; bases outside gene matches: 9. The CDR3 is 16 residues long. Germline-derived CDR1 and CDR2 are SGHDN and FVKESK. The CDR3 region is CASSLPGTSGSIEQYF. CDR3 bases: TGTGCCAGCAGCCTCCCGGGGACTAGCGGGAGTATAGAGCAGTACTTC.

This clonotype was observed many times. This chain links TRBV2 with TRBJ2-5; D unclear. The ends were cut back, 4 bases at V and 1 base at J, with 7 bases in the middle. Germline CDR1 and CDR2: SNHLY and FYNNEI. The CDR3 has 13 residues. Here the CDR3 DNA reads TGTGCCAGCAGTGGCAGTTTCCAAGAGACCCAGTACTTC. Amino acids: CASSGSFQETQYF.

The chain recombines TRBV12-3 or TRBV12-4 with TRBJ2-2, with unresolved D. The CDR3 contains 12 residues. V was clipped by 4 bases and J by 6 bases, with 6 bases between them. The CDR3 region has the DNA TGTGCCAGCAGTTACGGCCCCGGGGAGCTGTTTTTT. Protein sequence: CASSYGPGELFF.

This clonotype was observed many times. V is TRBV7-3 and J is TRBJ1-2, with 9 nucleotides matching TRBD1. The ends lost 5 bases at V and 4 bases at J; junction bases unmatched: 5. The germline gives CDR1 SGHTA, CDR2 FQGTGA. This CDR3 is 14 amino acids long. The CDR3 here is CASSPGQGAYGYTF. For the CDR3, the DNA is TGTGCCAGCAGCCCGGGACAGGGTGCCTATGGCTACACCTTC.

This clonotype showed up many times. The chain recombines TRBV28 with TRBJ2-7; D is perhaps TRBD2 (7 bases). The CDR3 totals 12 residues. The germline gives CDR1 MDHEN, CDR2 SYDVKM. Trimming pared 7 bases from V and 5 bases from J, leaving 12 bases between. This chain's CDR3 is CASTSGGHEQYF. CDR3 DNA: TGTGCCAGCACCTCGGGGGGCCACGAGCAGTACTTC.

In this sample, this clonotype turned up many times. The rearrangement joins TRBV30 to TRBJ2-5; 7 nucleotides match TRBD2. The CDR3 totals 14 residues. The ends lost 2 bases at V and 0 bases at J; junction bases unmatched: 3. Germline V gene data show CDR1 as GTSNPN and CDR2 as SVGIG (reference sequence). Here the CDR3 reads CAWSSRGYQETQYF. The DNA for the CDR3 is TGTGCCTGGAGTTCGCGGGGGTACCAAGAGACCCAGTACTTC.

The gene calls are TRBV7-2 and TRBJ1-3; D is possibly TRBD1 (5 bases). Germline V gives CDR1 SGHTA, CDR2 FQGNSA. This CDR3 spans 16 amino acids. Trimming removed 3 bases at V and 0 bases at J, with 12 bases between. The CDR3 here is CASSFSTVISGNTIYF. The CDR3 DNA reads TGTGCCAGCAGCTTCTCGACAGTTATCTCTGGAAACACCATATATTTT.

The DNA for the CDR3 is TGCAGCGTTGAAGAGGAAATCTGGGACAGCTACGAGCAGTACTTC. It is translated as CSVEEEIWDSYEQYF. The chain employs TRBV29-1 and TRBJ2-7; 7 nucleotides align to TRBD1. The CDR3 contains 15 residues. Trimming cost V 0 bases and J 3 bases; bases outside gene matches: 8. Germline CDR1 and CDR2: SQVTM and ANQGSEA.

There are many counts of this clonotype. The V gene is TRBV27, the J gene TRBJ2-2, with D possibly being TRBD2 (6 bases). This CDR3 has 15 residues. The V end lost 3 bases, the J end lost 3 bases, and 11 bases lay between the germline ends. Germline V gene data show CDR1 as MNHEY and CDR2 as SMNVEV (reference sequence). CDR3 sequence: CASSLEGPYTGELFF. Here the CDR3 DNA reads TGTGCCAGCAGTTTGGAGGGACCATACACCGGGGAGCTGTTTTTT.

Many counts were recorded for this clonotype. The rearrangement uses TRBV7-2 and TRBJ2-3; 9 bases agree with TRBD2. In germline, CDR1 is SGHTA, CDR2 FQGNSA. Trimming took 1 base from V and 2 from J; bases not matched to a gene: 4. The CDR3 sequence is 16 residues long. CDR3 residues: CASSLVLAGNTDTQYF. The DNA for the CDR3 is TGTGCCAGCAGCTTAGTGCTAGCGGGAAACACAGATACGCAGTATTTT.

This clonotype has at least ten counts. The chain links TRBV6-5 to TRBJ2-5, with 9 bases identical to TRBD1. V shed 2 bases, J shed 5 bases, and the junction held 9 bases outside the gene matches. Germline V gene lookup returns CDR1 MNHEY and CDR2 SVGAGI. This CDR3 is 16 amino acids long. CDR3 residues: CASSYDPDRGEETQYF. The CDR3 DNA reads as TGTGCCAGCAGTTACGATCCGGACAGGGGAGAGGAGACCCAGTACTTC.

This clonotype has a handful of counts. The chain has TRBV19 and TRBJ1-6, with TRBD1 matching 7 bases. There are 15 residues in the CDR3. With 3 bases clipped from V and 9 bases from J, the junction kept 8 bases outside the gene matches. Germline V gives CDR1 LNHDA, CDR2 SQIVND (reference sequence). The CDR3 spells CASSIRGTRASPLHF. CDR3 DNA sequence: TGTGCCAGTAGTATCAGGGGGACGCGGGCTTCACCCCTCCACTTT.

The chain links TRBV6-1 to TRBJ1-2; D remains ambiguous. Looked up from germline, CDR1 is MNHNS and CDR2 is SASEGT. CDR3 size: 15 residues. Trimming pared 2 bases from V and 4 bases from J, leaving 14 bases between. CDR3 nucleotides: TGTGCCAGCAGTGAACTTCAGGTGGCCCCCTATGGCTACACCTTC. Its translation: CASSELQVAPYGYTF.

This clonotype showed up many times. CDR3 residues: CSASPSGYEQYF. The CDR3, as DNA: TGCAGTGCTAGCCCCTCTGGGTACGAGCAGTACTTC. The chain recombines TRBV20-1 with TRBJ2-7, with D uncertain. Between the trimmed V and J ends, which lost 3 bases and 4 bases, there was a span of 10 bases. Germline loops: CDR1 DFQATT, CDR2 SNEGSKA (reference sequence). There are 12 residues in the CDR3.

The chain recombines TRBV10-1 with TRBJ2-7; possible D gene TRBD2, 5 bases. CDR1 is WNHNN, CDR2 SYGVQD, per germline (reference sequence). Trimming removed 3 bases from V and 6 bases from J, with 9 bases in between. CDR3 length equals 12 residues. The chain's CDR3 is CASSDLDSEQYF. The CDR3 coding sequence is TGCGCCAGCAGTGACCTGGACTCCGAGCAGTACTTC.

This clonotype was seen only a few times. This chain joins TRBV20-1 and TRBJ2-1; tentatively, D is TRBD1 or TRBD2 (7 bases each). Germline CDR1 is DFQATT and CDR2 is SNEGSKA (reference sequence). The V and J ends lost 5 bases and 8 bases respectively, with 19 bases between them. The CDR3 is 14 residues long. CDR3 residues: CSAQGGGVRDEQFF. CDR3 coding DNA: TGCAGTGCTCAGGGGGGAGGGGTAAGGGATGAGCAGTTCTTC.

In this sample, this clonotype turned up a few times. The chain combines TRBV7-2 with TRBJ2-3; perhaps TRBD2 as D (6 bases). Per the germline V gene, CDR1 is SGHTA and CDR2 is FQGNSA. The CDR3 runs 15 residues. Deletions cut 2 bases from V and 3 bases from J, with 12 bases between. The CDR3 bases are TGTGCCAGCAGCTTAAGGCCCGGGAGAACAGATACGCAGTATTTT. It codes for CASSLRPGRTDTQYF.

This clonotype has a handful of counts. The rearrangement links TRBV6-1 to TRBJ2-2, with a tentative D call TRBD1 (6 bases). The CDR3 totals 15 residues. The ends were cut back, 2 bases at V and 6 bases at J, with 13 bases in the middle. Germline V CDR1 and CDR2: MNHNS, SASEGT. In DNA, the CDR3 is TGTGCCAGCAGTGAATATTGGGCAGGGGCCGGGGAGCTGTTTTTT. Amino acid sequence: CASSEYWAGAGELFF.

This clonotype has a handful of counts. The CDR3 DNA reads as TGCGCCAGCAGCCCGGGGACAGGGAAAGGGAACACTGAAGCTTTCTTT. Translating gives CASSPGTGKGNTEAFF. The V call is TRBV4-3, the J call TRBJ1-1, with 9 bases lining up with TRBD1. Trimming removed 4 bases from V and 1 base from J; junction bases left unmatched: 7. The CDR3 has 16 residues. CDR1 LGHNA and CDR2 YSLEER come from the germline V gene.

This clonotype was recorded a few times. The gene calls are TRBV6-2 or TRBV6-3 and TRBJ2-7, with TRBD1 as a possible D gene (6 bases). Germline V gives CDR1 MNHEY, CDR2 SVGEGT. The CDR3 runs to 12 residues. V lost 6 bases, J lost 7 bases, and 13 bases lay in between. DNA for the CDR3: TGTGCCAGCAGGACAGGTTTAGCGGAGCAGTACTTC. It translates to CASRTGLAEQYF.

On this clonotype: Just one base apart from a much larger clone, this may be a read error. This sequence joins TRBV28 and TRBJ1-4; 7 bases fit TRBD1. The junction had 6 bases not matched to a gene; V was cut back by 5 bases and J by 6 bases. Looked up from germline, CDR1 is MDHEN and CDR2 is SYDVKM. This CDR3 contains 14 residues. The CDR3 loop is CASSRRDRYEKLFF. The CDR3 nucleotides are TGTGCCAGCAGTCGCCGGGACAGATATGAAAAACTGTTTTTT.

This clonotype was observed a handful of times. CDR3 loop: CASSLGPINTGELFF. The DNA for the CDR3 is TGTGCCAGCAGCTTAGGGCCCATAAACACCGGGGAGCTGTTTTTT. The chain carries TRBV5-8 and TRBJ2-2, with no clear D. This CDR3 spans 15 amino acids. Trimming cost V 2 bases and J 2 bases, with 10 bases left between them. Germline V gene data show CDR1 as SGHTS and CDR2 as YDEGEE.

This clonotype was observed a handful of times. The chain combines TRBV19 with TRBJ2-7; D may be TRBD2 (5 bases). This CDR3 has 14 amino acids. Trimming left V 5 bases short and J 5 bases short, with 16 bases between. Germline CDR1 reads LNHDA; CDR2 reads SQIVND (reference sequence). The CDR3 is CASSARRLGDEQYF. As DNA, the CDR3 is TGTGCCAGTAGTGCGCGGAGGCTTGGAGACGAGCAGTACTTC.

Many counts were recorded for this clonotype. The V call is TRBV18, the J call TRBJ2-2; weak D call: TRBD2 (6 bases). There are 15 residues in the CDR3. Germline V gene data show CDR1 as KGHSH and CDR2 as LQKENI. The V end was cut by 10 bases, the J end by 3 bases, with 18 bases between. CDR3 sequence: CATPITSYDTGELFF. The CDR3 coding sequence is TGTGCCACCCCAATAACTAGCTATGACACCGGGGAGCTGTTTTTT.

Ten or more counts support this clonotype. The chain employs TRBV20-1 and TRBJ2-1; no reliable D call. The germline V gene has CDR1 DFQATT and CDR2 SNEGSKA (reference sequence). Trimming took off 4 bases at V and 0 bases at J, with 16 bases between the two ends. CDR3 size: 16 residues. The CDR3 sequence is CSANPTLQGSYNEQFF. The CDR3 region has the DNA TGCAGTGCTAACCCGACCCTCCAAGGCTCCTACAATGAGCAGTTCTTC.

The chain combines TRBV4-1 with TRBJ2-3, with 13 positions matching TRBD2. Germline V gives CDR1 MGHRA, CDR2 YSYEKL. V shed 2 bases and J 4 bases; nucleotides not matched to a gene: 3. The CDR3 loop spans 16 amino acids. The CDR3 DNA reads as TGCGCCAGCAGCCAAACTAGCGGGAGGGGTGCAGATACGCAGTATTTT. Translated: CASSQTSGRGADTQYF.

This clonotype occurred a few times. This chain joins TRBV20-1 and TRBJ1-1, with D perhaps matching TRBD1 (5 bases). Germline V gene sequence: CDR1 DFQATT, CDR2 SNEGSKA (reference sequence). Trimming took 2 bases from V and 3 from J, leaving 13 bases between them. The CDR3 runs to 14 residues. CDR3 in amino acids: CSARPTGGDTEAFF. CDR3 nucleotides: TGCAGTGCTAGACCAACTGGAGGGGACACTGAAGCTTTCTTT.